This T cell receptor beta chain was captured by sequencing in a study of vaccination effects on CD4 cells after COVID-19. The CDR3 spans 14 residues. Germline CDR1 and CDR2: GTSNPN and SVGIG (reference sequence). Between the trimmed V and J ends, which lost 1 base and 2 bases, there was a span of 11 bases. As regards this clone: The target antigen is unknown.

The method was immunoSEQ multiplex PCR; TCRdb's version includes in-frame clones alone and lacks a portion of them. The data contain roughly 27,000 clones, 75% to 80% of them singletons. Antigen-specific CD4+ T cells were expanded (with viral peptide pools) by the ViraFEST assay ahead of sequencing. Cells that had been cultured for 10 days were the source of isolated CD4+ T cells. The participants, recipients of two vaccine doses, got either BNT162b2 or mRNA-1273. Cultivation was performed at approximately 2.1 million PBMC per well with approximately 9 IU/ml IL-2 and roughly 9.9 ug/ml peptides added.

Sequencing was performed on CD4+ T cells from PBMCs cultured with SARS-CoV-2 spike peptides, taken after COVID-19 vaccination. The chain carries TRBV30 and TRBJ1-2; D gene ambiguous. The clonotype comes from a human donor who received a COVID-19 vaccine. Some clones in this sample may be carry-over from other donors' samples. CDR3 protein: CAWSGGGGNYGYTF. The CDR3 DNA sequence: TGTGCCTGGAGTGGCGGCGGAGGGAACTATGGCTACACCTTC.